A single sample is the source of the 22 T cell receptor beta chains below, sequenced in a study of T cell repertoires in cytomegalovirus infection. TCRdb itself ran the reads through MiXCR, one entry per CDR3 protein. The repertoire consists of about 160,000 distinct CDR3 sequences, with 15% to 20% occurring once and the leading ten covering roughly 20%. The sample was CD8+ T cells from PBMCs. These receptors originate from a human donor in good health (CMV status not recorded). Some clones in this sample may be carry-over from other donors' samples.

The V gene is TRBV6-5, the J gene TRBJ2-5; D call uncertain. Trimming took 0 bases from V and 2 from J, leaving 7 bases between them. From germline, CDR1 is MNHEY and CDR2 SVGAGI. This CDR3 region has 14 residues. CDR3 sequence: CASSYSTPQETQYF. The CDR3 region has the DNA TGTGCCAGCAGTTACTCGACACCTCAAGAGACCCAGTACTTC.

This clonotype was recorded a few times. V usage is TRBV27 and J usage is TRBJ2-7, with 8 bases aligning to TRBD2. CDR1 is MNHEY, CDR2 SMNVEV, per germline (reference sequence). The V segment lost 5 bases and the J segment 6 bases; nucleotides outside the gene matches: 15. The CDR3 extends over 16 amino acids. The CDR3 nucleotides read TGTGCCAGCAGTCCCCGAGGTGGGAGCGGGAGTCGCGAGCAGTACTTC. This sequence encodes CASSPRGGSGSREQYF.

This clonotype has a handful of counts. This chain connects TRBV28 to TRBJ2-3, with TRBD1 matching over 7 bases. Germline V gene lookup returns CDR1 MDHEN and CDR2 SYDVKM. The CDR3 is 14 residues long. The V gene end was trimmed by 2 bases and the J gene end by 5 bases; junction bases not matched to a gene: 4. The CDR3 coding sequence is TGTGCCAGCAGTTTAACCCAGGGGGAAGATACGCAGTATTTT. This sequence encodes CASSLTQGEDTQYF.

This clonotype turned up a few times. This rearrangement joins TRBV7-2 to TRBJ2-1, with D unclear. Trimming cost V 1 base and J 6 bases, with 7 bases left between them. Germline assignment: CDR1 SGHTA and CDR2 FQGNSA. This CDR3 is built from 13 residues. The CDR3: CASSLETPNEQFF. DNA of the CDR3: TGTGCCAGCAGCTTAGAAACGCCCAATGAGCAGTTCTTC.

The chain combines TRBV30 with TRBJ2-7; 8 nucleotides line up with TRBD2. Unmatched junction bases numbered 6, after V lost 5 bases and J lost 3 bases. CDR1 and CDR2 from the germline V gene are GTSNPN and SVGIG (reference sequence). This CDR3 region has 13 residues. The CDR3 region has the DNA TGTGCCTGGTCCCCCCGGGGGGGCTACGAGCAGTACTTC. This sequence encodes CAWSPRGGYEQYF.

This clonotype was observed a few times. The J gene is TRBJ2-7, the V gene TRBV29-1, with D unclear. The CDR3 totals 13 residues. The germline CDR1 and CDR2 sequences are SQVTM and ANQGSEA. Trimming cost V 0 bases and J 6 bases, with 12 bases left between them. CDR3 coding DNA: TGCAGCGTTGAAGATAGCAGACGGATCGAGCAGTACTTC. Its translation is CSVEDSRRIEQYF.

The chain uses TRBV28 and TRBJ2-7, with D hard to call. The CDR3 has 11 amino acids. Per germline, CDR1 MDHEN and CDR2 SYDVKM. Trimming took 2 bases from V and 5 from J, leaving 4 bases between them. The CDR3 DNA is TGTGCCAGCAGTTTAAACCACGAGCAGTACTTC. It encodes CASSLNHEQYF.

This clonotype was seen a handful of times. The rearrangement uses TRBV12-5 and TRBJ1-1; the D is unclear. Trimming cost V 3 bases and J 2 bases, with 19 bases left between them. Germline V gives CDR1 LGHNT, CDR2 FRNRAP. This CDR3 is built from 17 residues. Here the CDR3 reads CASGFVGGAPQNTEAFF. The DNA of the CDR3 is TGTGCTAGTGGTTTTGTCGGAGGAGCTCCCCAAAACACTGAAGCTTTCTTT.

The chain uses TRBV29-1 and TRBJ2-7; D gene ambiguous. The V end was cut by 6 bases, the J end by 5 bases, with 11 bases between. This CDR3 has 11 residues. The germline gives CDR1 SQVTM, CDR2 ANQGSEA. The DNA of the CDR3 is TGCAGCGTGTTAACGTGGAACGAGCAGTACTTC. Its protein is CSVLTWNEQYF.

This clonotype appeared a few times. The rearrangement joins TRBV28 to TRBJ2-1; 12 bases match TRBD2. Germline assignment: CDR1 MDHEN and CDR2 SYDVKM. The CDR3 contains 16 residues. With V trimmed by 6 bases and J by 6 bases, 9 bases remained unmatched. CDR3 protein: CASSPGLAGRINEQFF. CDR3 in DNA: TGTGCCAGCAGCCCAGGACTAGCGGGGAGGATCAATGAGCAGTTCTTC.

In its sample, this clonotype was seen many times. The chain is built from TRBV7-2 and TRBJ2-1; no reliable D call. The V and J ends lost 7 bases and 8 bases respectively, with 12 bases between them. The CDR3 consists of 12 residues. Germline CDR1 SGHTA, CDR2 FQGNSA. The DNA for the CDR3 is TGTGCCAGCACCTCCGGATCCTATGAGCAGTTCTTC. This gives the protein CASTSGSYEQFF.

This clonotype showed up just a few times. The chain couples TRBV20-1 to TRBJ1-2; 7 bases agree with TRBD1. This CDR3 region has 10 residues. Germline V gene sequence: CDR1 DFQATT, CDR2 SNEGSKA (reference sequence). The CDR3 loop is CSTYRGGYTF. CDR3 bases: TGCAGCACTTACAGGGGTGGCTACACCTTC.

The chain has TRBV12-5 and TRBJ1-6; D may be TRBD1 (5 bases). CDR3 length: 13 residues. Germline loops: CDR1 LGHNT, CDR2 FRNRAP. Trimming removed 7 bases at V and 7 bases at J, with 11 bases between. The CDR3 is CASAGDGNSPLHF. In DNA form, the CDR3 reads TGTGCTAGTGCCGGGGACGGGAATTCACCCCTCCACTTT. The whole variable domain, filled in from reference TRBV12-5 and TRBJ1-6, reads DARVTQTPRHKVTEMGQEVTMRCQPILGHNTVFWYRQTMMQGLELLAYFRNRAPLDDSGMPKDRFSAEMPDATLATLKIQPSEPRDSAVYFCASAGDGNSPLHFGNGTRLTVT.

This clonotype has more than one count but fewer than ten. The rearrangement joins TRBV27 to TRBJ1-1; 7 bases match TRBD1. Per germline, CDR1 MNHEY and CDR2 SMNVEV (reference sequence). Trimming at V came to 9 bases and at J to 1 base, leaving 23 bases not matched to a gene. This CDR3 comprises 19 residues. Here the CDR3 DNA reads TGTGCCAGGAAGGGGCCGAGAGGGGACAGACGAGTGGAGAACACTGAAGCTTTCTTT. Amino acids: CARKGPRGDRRVENTEAFF.

The chain has TRBV11-2 and TRBJ2-7, with 8 nucleotides matching TRBD2. Losses at the gene ends were 7 bases for V and 2 bases for J; bases not matched to a gene: 7. Germline V lookup: CDR1 SGHAT, CDR2 FQNNGV. The CDR3 length is 14 residues. The CDR3 region is CASTRSGRPYEQYF. The CDR3 DNA reads as TGTGCCAGCACCAGAAGCGGGAGACCCTACGAGCAGTACTTC.

This clonotype was found many times. CDR3 in DNA: TGTGCCAGCAGCCCGACAGGAGTTTACGAGCAGTACTTC. Translation: CASSPTGVYEQYF. This rearrangement joins TRBV7-9 to TRBJ2-7, with D perhaps TRBD1 (6 bases). Per the germline V gene, CDR1 is SEHNR and CDR2 is FQNEAQ (reference sequence). Trimming took 5 bases from V and 4 from J, leaving 12 bases between them. This CDR3 has 13 residues.

This clonotype was picked up a small number of times. The chain employs TRBV7-2 and TRBJ2-7, with D perhaps being TRBD1 or TRBD2 (5 bases each). V lost 3 bases and J 5 bases, leaving 20 bases between the germline ends. Per germline, CDR1 SGHTA and CDR2 FQGNSA. The CDR3 extends over 16 amino acids. The CDR3 DNA sequence: TGTGCCAGCAGCTTGGTGTGGACCGGCAGGGACCACGAGCAGTACTTC. Its translation is CASSLVWTGRDHEQYF.

This clonotype was detected a few times. The chain links TRBV7-2 to TRBJ2-7, with D maybe TRBD1 (5 bases). CDR3 length equals 13 residues. Per the germline V gene, CDR1 is SGHTA and CDR2 is FQGNSA. V was shortened by 3 bases and J by 4 bases, with 10 bases between the two germline ends. The CDR3 bases are TGTGCCAGCAGCTTTGGACAAGCATACGAGCAGTACTTC. Translating gives CASSFGQAYEQYF.

This clonotype was counted at least ten times. The chain carries TRBV6-5 and TRBJ1-1; a weak D match, TRBD1 (6 bases). The CDR3 covers 15 residues. Germline-derived CDR1 and CDR2 are MNHEY and SVGAGI. The V end lost 6 bases, the J end lost 0 bases, and 14 bases lay between the germline ends. Written as DNA, the CDR3 is TGTGCCAGCAGAACTCGGACAGCTTTGAACACTGAAGCTTTCTTT. Its protein is CASRTRTALNTEAFF.

V gene TRBV24-1 combines with J gene TRBJ2-2; 7 bases align to TRBD1. Germline V gives CDR1 KGHDR, CDR2 SFDVKD. V shed 6 bases and J 4 bases; nucleotides not matched to a gene: 4. The CDR3 is 14 amino acids. The DNA for the CDR3 is TGTGCCACCAGTCTGACAGGGTCCACCGGGGAGCTGTTTTTT. Protein product: CATSLTGSTGELFF.

This clonotype was seen a handful of times. The V call is TRBV20-1, the J call TRBJ2-7, with 8 bases that match TRBD2. Germline lookup yields CDR1 DFQATT and CDR2 SNEGSKA (reference sequence). This CDR3 comprises 13 residues. The CDR3 sequence is CSATSGHSYEQYF. The DNA of the CDR3 is TGCAGCGCCACTAGCGGCCACTCCTACGAGCAGTACTTC.

This chain joins TRBV6-2 or TRBV6-3 and TRBJ1-1; D not certain. The CDR3 totals 14 residues. The germline V gene has CDR1 MNHEY and CDR2 SVGEGT. V was shortened by 5 bases and J by 0 bases, with 10 bases between the two germline ends. CDR3 in DNA: TGTGCCAGCAGTCTCTGGGCGCTGAACACTGAAGCTTTCTTT. This codes for CASSLWALNTEAFF.